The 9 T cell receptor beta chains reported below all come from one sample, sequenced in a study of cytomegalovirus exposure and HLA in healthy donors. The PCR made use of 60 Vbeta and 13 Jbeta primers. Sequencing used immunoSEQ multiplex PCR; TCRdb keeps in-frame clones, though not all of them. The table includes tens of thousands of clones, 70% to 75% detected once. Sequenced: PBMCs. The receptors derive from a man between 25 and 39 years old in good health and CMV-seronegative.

CDR3 coding DNA: TGTGCCAGCAGCCCCGGGACAGGGGTTCGGGACGAGCAGTACTTC. Amino acid sequence: CASSPGTGVRDEQYF. The chain carries TRBV7-3 and TRBJ2-7; 10 nucleotides align to TRBD1. The CDR3 contains 15 residues. Germline V CDR1 and CDR2: SGHTA, FQGTGA. With 5 bases clipped from V and 5 bases from J, the junction kept 9 bases outside the gene matches.

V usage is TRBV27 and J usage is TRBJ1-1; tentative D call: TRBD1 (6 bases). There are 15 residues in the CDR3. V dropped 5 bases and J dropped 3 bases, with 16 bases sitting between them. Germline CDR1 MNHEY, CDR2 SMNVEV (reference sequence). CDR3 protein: CASSPPPQGHTEAFF. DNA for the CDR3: TGTGCCAGCAGTCCCCCTCCACAGGGCCACACTGAAGCTTTCTTT.

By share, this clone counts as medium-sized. In nucleotides, the CDR3 is TGTGCCAGCAGCTACCAGGGTCGCAATGAGCAGTTCTTC. It codes for CASSYQGRNEQFF. This chain connects TRBV5-4 to TRBJ2-1; D possibly corresponds to TRBD1 (5 bases). V was clipped by 3 bases and J by 6 bases, with 10 bases between them. From germline, CDR1 is SGHNT and CDR2 YYREEE (reference sequence). CDR3 length equals 13 residues.

For the CDR3, the DNA is TGTGCCAGCAGCCTTAGCACAGATACGCAGTATTTT. Its translation is CASSLSTDTQYF. The genes are TRBV5-4 and TRBJ2-3, with unresolved D. Trimming removed 4 bases at V and 0 bases at J, with 3 bases between. Per the germline V gene, CDR1 is SGHNT and CDR2 is YYREEE (reference sequence). The CDR3 contains 12 residues.

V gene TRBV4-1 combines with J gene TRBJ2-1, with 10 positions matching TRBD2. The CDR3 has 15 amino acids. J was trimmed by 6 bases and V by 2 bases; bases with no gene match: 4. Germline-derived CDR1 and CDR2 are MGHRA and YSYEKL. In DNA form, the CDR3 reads TGCGCCAGCAGCCAACCTAGCGGGGGAGGCAATGAGCAGTTCTTC. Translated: CASSQPSGGGNEQFF.

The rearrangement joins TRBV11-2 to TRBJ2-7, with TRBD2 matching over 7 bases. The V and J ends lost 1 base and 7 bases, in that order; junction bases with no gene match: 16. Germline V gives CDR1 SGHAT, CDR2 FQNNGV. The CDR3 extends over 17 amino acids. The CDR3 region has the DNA TGTGCCAGCAGCTTAGGGGGGGGGAGCGGACCTCAAAGAGAGCAGTACTTC. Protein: CASSLGGGSGPQREQYF.

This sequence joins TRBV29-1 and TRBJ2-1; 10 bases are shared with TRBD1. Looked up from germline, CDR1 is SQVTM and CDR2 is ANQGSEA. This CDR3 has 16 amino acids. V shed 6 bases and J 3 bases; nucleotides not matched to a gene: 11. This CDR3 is CSVPGTGVWRYNEQFF. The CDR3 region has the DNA TGCAGCGTCCCCGGGACAGGGGTTTGGCGCTACAATGAGCAGTTCTTC.

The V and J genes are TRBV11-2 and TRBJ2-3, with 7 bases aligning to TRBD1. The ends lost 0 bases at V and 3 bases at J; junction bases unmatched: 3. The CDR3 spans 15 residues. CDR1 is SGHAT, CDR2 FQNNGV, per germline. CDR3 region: CASSLEGGRTDTQYF. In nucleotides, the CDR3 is TGTGCCAGCAGCTTAGAAGGGGGCCGTACAGATACGCAGTATTTT.

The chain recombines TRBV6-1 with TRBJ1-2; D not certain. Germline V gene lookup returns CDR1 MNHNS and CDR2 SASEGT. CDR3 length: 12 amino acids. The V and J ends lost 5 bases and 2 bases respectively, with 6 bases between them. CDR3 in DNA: TGTGCCAGCAGTCCTAGGAACTATGGCTACACCTTC. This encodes CASSPRNYGYTF.